This T cell receptor beta chain is from a study of T cell responses to AZD1222 COVID-19 vaccine. Turning to this clone: Its specificity is not known.

Findings and limits, study-wide: Spike was spanned by vaccine-associated CD4 TCRs, which were dominant at 160-218 and 743-854. Donors were chiefly white British, with a greater number of females, and clonal diversity was perhaps underestimated. Vaccination with two AZD1222 doses was followed by a rise in Spike-specific TCR breadth and depth. The study identified only a handful of AZD1222 recipients as seropositive at baseline.

Germline V gene lookup returns CDR1 MGHDK and CDR2 SYGVNS. The junction had 6 bases not matched to a gene; V was cut back by 5 bases and J by 6 bases. The CDR3 is 14 residues long. Sequenced by immunoSEQ multiplex PCR; TCRdb stores in-frame clones only, minus some. The table records 120,000 to 150,000 clones, 91% of them present only once. The chain combines TRBV25-1 with TRBJ2-3; 9 nucleotides align to TRBD1. The specimen comprised peripheral blood, sampled on day 0 of AZD1222 vaccination. The TCR comes from an adult in good health. In DNA form, the CDR3 reads TGTGCCAGCAGTTGGACAGGGGCGGGTGATACGCAGTATTTT. It encodes CASSWTGAGDTQYF.